The clone carrying this TCR beta chain was recorded a few times. Its antigen is still unknown. The CDR3 loop spans 12 amino acids. V shed 3 bases and J shed 8 bases, with 8 bases lying between them. This entry belongs to a study of response to subunit inactivated influenza vaccine. The study, taken as a whole, reports: Each seasonal flu vaccination may recruit only limited new T cells, authors suggested.

TCRdb used MiXCR to reprocess the RT-PCR reads, holding one entry per CDR3 protein. Of about 610,000 distinct CDR3 sequences listed, around 15% are singletons. Source: PBMCs from blood, taken 11 to 12 days after vaccination. The clonotype comes from a man aged 45-65 years who received an inactivated influenza vaccine. The gene calls are TRBV12-3 or TRBV12-4 and TRBJ2-1, with no clear D. The CDR3, as DNA: TGTGCCAGCAGTTTCAGTGAATATGAGCAGTTCTTC. This encodes CASSFSEYEQFF.